These 5 T cell receptor beta chains came from one sample sequenced in a study of siplizumab effects on memory and regulatory T cells. Assay used: immunoSEQ multiplex PCR; TCRdb lists only in-frame clones, some missing. The table shows roughly 110,000 clones, with 93% occurring only once. Material for sequencing was non-Treg CD4+ T cells sorted from blood. These TCRs come from a human donor in good health.

This chain connects TRBV19 to TRBJ1-3, with D unresolved. The CDR3 loop spans 15 amino acids. With 4 bases removed from V and 2 bases from J, the gap between germline ends came to 12 bases. Per germline, CDR1 LNHDA and CDR2 SQIVND (reference sequence). The CDR3 reads CASSKKRNPGNTIYF. CDR3 DNA: TGTGCCAGTAGTAAGAAGCGGAATCCTGGAAACACCATATATTTT.

V and J are TRBV10-3 and TRBJ2-1, with 16 bases that match TRBD2. Germline trimming cut 0 bases from V and 6 bases from J; bases unmatched to any gene: 5. CDR1 and CDR2 from the germline V gene are ENHRY and SYGVKD. The CDR3 loop spans 18 amino acids. The CDR3 spells CAISESGTSGGAFNEQFF. The CDR3, as DNA: TGTGCCATCAGTGAGTCGGGGACTAGCGGGGGGGCATTCAATGAGCAGTTCTTC.

This sequence joins TRBV9 and TRBJ2-1; D perhaps matches TRBD2 (6 bases). V lost 4 bases, J lost 2 bases, and 13 bases lay in between. CDR3 size: 15 residues. Per the germline V gene, CDR1 is SGDLS and CDR2 is YYNGEE. The CDR3 DNA follows: TGTGCCAGCAGCCTGGAGGGGAGCCCCTACAATGAGCAGTTCTTC. Its translation: CASSLEGSPYNEQFF.

The gene calls are TRBV30 and TRBJ2-7; D not resolved. Germline V gene data show CDR1 as GTSNPN and CDR2 as SVGIG (reference sequence). V was cut by 2 bases and J by 9 bases, with 14 bases left in between. The CDR3 spans 12 residues. This CDR3 reads CAWSQVSSGQYF. The DNA for the CDR3 is TGTGCCTGGAGTCAAGTGAGTTCTGGGCAGTACTTC.

The CDR3 sequence: CASSANPYEQYF. CDR3 in DNA: TGTGCCAGCAGCGCTAACCCCTACGAGCAGTACTTC. V is TRBV9 and J is TRBJ2-7; D is uncertain. This CDR3 has 12 amino acids. Germline CDR1 reads SGDLS; CDR2 reads YYNGEE. Trimming stripped 3 bases from V and 2 bases from J, with 6 bases between.